A selection of T cell receptor beta chains follows, all from one sample in a study of shared clonotypes between healthy human individuals. Clones were sequenced by immunoSEQ multiplex PCR, and TCRdb holds only the in-frame ones, with some missing. The sample has some 2.1 million clones, about 94% seen once. Sequenced: naive CD8+ T cells sorted from blood. These receptors all come from a man younger than 35 in good health. Each CDR3 is given with its conserved first and last residue. A D gene is named only where the DNA matches it firmly. Part of the rows lack a size; the others show once, few, many or a class for expanded clones.

j_call d_call clone_size v_call cdr3_nt cdr3_aa
TRBJ1-2 TRBD1 once TRBV30 TGTGCCTGGGAGGGACAGAATAATGGCTACACCTTC CAWEGQNNGYTF
TRBJ2-7 TRBD2 - TRBV10-3 TGTGCCATCAGGACTAGCGGGACCGACGAGCAGTACTTC CAIRTSGTDEQYF
TRBJ2-2 - - TRBV9 TGTGCCAGCAGCACCCGAGGGGGGGCGGACACCGGGGAGCTGTTTTTT CASSTRGGADTGELFF
TRBJ1-1 TRBD1 - TRBV7-8 TGTGCCAGCAGCTTAGCAGAGGGGGCTCAGCCAGCTTTCTTT CASSLAEGAQPAFF
TRBJ2-3 TRBD2 - TRBV27 TGTGCCAGCGGGACACTAGCGGGGGGAGCAGATACGCAGTATTTT CASGTLAGGADTQYF
TRBJ2-7 - - TRBV19 TGTGCCAGCAGCTACAGGGTCTCCTACGAGCAGTACTTC CASSYRVSYEQYF
TRBJ2-3 TRBD2 - TRBV28 TGTGCCAGCAGTTCCGTCGAGACTAGCGGGGGGTTCGGAGATACGCAGTATTTT CASSSVETSGGFGDTQYF
TRBJ2-3 TRBD2 - TRBV2 TGTGCCAGCAGTGGACTAGCGGGTCCTAGCACAGATACGCAGTATTTT CASSGLAGPSTDTQYF
TRBJ1-4 - - TRBV28 TGTGCCAGCACGGGACGTAAAGCAACTAATGAAAAACTGTTTTTT CASTGRKATNEKLFF
TRBJ2-3 TRBD1 - TRBV27 TGTGCCAGCAGTTTTTCCGGGACAGGGGGCGCCTGGGATACGCAGTATTTT CASSFSGTGGAWDTQYF
TRBJ2-5 - - TRBV9 TGTGCCAGCAGCGTAGAGGGGGGCTGGGAGACCCAGTACTTC CASSVEGGWETQYF
TRBJ2-1 - - TRBV6-5 TGTGCCAGCAGCGCCGGGACGGTAAACTACAATGAGCAGTTCTTC CASSAGTVNYNEQFF
TRBJ1-1 TRBD1 - TRBV11-2 TGTGCCAGCAGCTTAGATCCAGGGGGGGCCCTTGACGGAGCTTTCTTT CASSLDPGGALDGAFF
TRBJ2-7 - - TRBV10-3 TGTGCCATCGCGGACCGGCCCTACGAGCAGTACTTC CAIADRPYEQYF
TRBJ2-7 TRBD1 - TRBV19 TGTGCCAGTAGTATGGGGACAGATGCCTACGAGCAGTACTTC CASSMGTDAYEQYF
TRBJ1-5 - - TRBV2 TGTGCCAGCAGTGTTCAGGGCTGGGGGAGTCAGCCCCAGCATTTT CASSVQGWGSQPQHF
TRBJ1-2 TRBD1 - TRBV5-4 TGTGCCAGCAGCTTGTGGACCACAGGGGAGGATGGCTACACCTTC CASSLWTTGEDGYTF
TRBJ2-7 - - TRBV6-5 TGTGCCAGCAGTTACTCTGAAGGGCTGAGGGAGCAGTACTTC CASSYSEGLREQYF
TRBJ2-7 - - TRBV7-8 TGTGCCAGCAGCTTAGAACGGGGTTACTACGAGCAGTACTTC CASSLERGYYEQYF
TRBJ2-1 - - TRBV2 TGTGCCAGCAGTGAACGTTCGGCCTCCTACAATGAGCAGTTCTTC CASSERSASYNEQFF
TRBJ2-2 - - TRBV9 TGTGCCAGCACGGAGGGGGCAGATACCGGGGAGCTGTTTTTT CASTEGADTGELFF
TRBJ1-2 - - TRBV30 TGTGCCTGGAGTGGAGGCGGTCCTTATGGCTACACCTTC CAWSGGGPYGYTF
TRBJ1-2 - - TRBV5-4 TGTGCCAGCAGCCCTACAGGGAACTATGGCTACACCTTC CASSPTGNYGYTF
TRBJ1-5 - - TRBV5-5 TGTGCCAGCAGCTTAATGAGCAATCAGCCCCAGCATTTT CASSLMSNQPQHF
TRBJ2-1 - - TRBV6-6 TGTGCCAGCAGTTGGGTACTAGCTCGGAGGGACAATGAGCAGTTCTTC CASSWVLARRDNEQFF
TRBJ2-2 - - TRBV10-3 TGTGCCATCAGTGCTGACGAAGTCGGGGAGCTGTTTTTT CAISADEVGELFF